These T cell receptor beta chains were read from a single sample in a study of CD8 T cells in Susac syndrome. TCRdb recomputed calls from the immunoSEQ multiplex PCR reads with MiXCR, one row per CDR3 protein. The table shows 130,000 or so distinct CDR3 sequences, with around 94% occurring only once. The sequenced material came from CD4+ T cells from PBMCs. The receptors were sampled from a human donor in good health. Each CDR3 is given with its conserved first and last residue. D genes are given only for firm matches.

j_gene	v_gene	d_gene	CDR3nt	CDR3aa
TRBJ2-7	TRBV5-4	TRBD2	TGTGCCAGCAGCTCTGCGGGAGGGCCTCCGGTCGAGCAGTACTTC	CASSSAGGPPVEQYF
TRBJ2-5	TRBV10-3	-	TGTGCCATCAGTGTCGGTCCACGAGAGACCCAGTACTTC	CAISVGPRETQYF
TRBJ2-2	TRBV12-3/TRBV12-4	-	TGTGCCAGCAGGGACTACACCGGGGAGCTGTTTTTT	CASRDYTGELFF
TRBJ1-4	TRBV6-4	-	TGTGCCAGCAGTCCATCGGCCCCGGGGGCCATTAATGAAAAACTGTTTTTT	CASSPSAPGAINEKLFF
TRBJ1-1	TRBV30	-	TGTGCCTGGGAAGGGGGTCCAATGAACACTGAAGCTTTCTTT	CAWEGGPMNTEAFF
TRBJ1-1	TRBV29-1	-	TGCAGCGTTGCGAGGACGGGGAACACTGAAGCTTTCTTT	CSVARTGNTEAFF
TRBJ2-3	TRBV19	TRBD1	TGTGCCAGTAGTACGACAGGGGGCAGGACAGATACGCAGTATTTT	CASSTTGGRTDTQYF
TRBJ2-1	TRBV12-3/TRBV12-4	TRBD2	TGTGCCAGCAGTTCCCTAGCGGGAGTAATGCTCGATGAGCAGTTCTTC	CASSSLAGVMLDEQFF
TRBJ2-1	TRBV30	-	TGTGCCTGGAGTGCGCTAGGGGGGGTGAGCAACAATGAGCAGTTCTTC	CAWSALGGVSNNEQFF
TRBJ2-1	TRBV20-1	-	TGCAGTGCTAGAAGGGCTAGCCTACGAGACAATGAGCAGTTCTTC	CSARRASLRDNEQFF
TRBJ1-1	TRBV5-1	-	TGCGCCAGCAGCGGGGGGCGTTTCGCTGAAGCTTTCTTT	CASSGGRFAEAFF